The rows below give T cell receptor beta chains drawn from one sample of a study of post-analysis software for immune sequencing data. TCRdb re-called the PCR reads through MiXCR, storing one row per CDR3 protein. This repertoire shows 500,000 to 600,000 distinct CDR3 sequences, 44% found once; its top ten account for roughly 1.8%. Sequencing was done on a sample of blood. The receptors originated from a girl aged 5-17 years with multiple sclerosis. Each CDR3 is given with its conserved first and last residue. A D gene is named only where the DNA matches it firmly. Not all rows give a size; the values are once, few, many and, for expanded clones, a class.

TRBV12-3/TRBV12-4	TRBJ2-3	NA	NA	CASRPSGTDTQYF	TGTGCCAGCAGACCGTCGGGCACAGATACGCAGTATTTT
TRBV7-9	TRBJ2-1	NA	NA	CASSHLSGPNEQFF	TGTGCCAGCAGCCACCTCTCGGGGCCCAATGAGCAGTTCTTC
TRBV29-1	TRBJ1-1	NA	NA	CSLQPNTEAFF	TGCAGCCTCCAGCCTAACACTGAAGCTTTCTTT
TRBV6-6	TRBJ2-6	NA	NA	CASSPQLPTRGSNVLTF	TGTGCCAGCAGTCCACAACTCCCCACAAGGGGCTCCAACGTCCTGACTTTC
TRBV29-1	TRBJ1-1	NA	TRBD1	CSVPTGSGTEAFF	TGCAGCGTTCCGACAGGGTCGGGGACTGAAGCTTTCTTT
TRBV29-1	TRBJ1-1	NA	TRBD1	CSVEEGGAGAFF	TGCAGCGTTGAGGAAGGGGGCGCGGGAGCTTTCTTT
TRBV6-5	TRBJ2-7	NA	NA	CASTSLTGSVYEQYF	TGTGCCAGCACCTCCCTAACAGGGTCAGTTTACGAGCAGTACTTC
TRBV7-6	TRBJ2-5	few	NA	CASSLRSGRTGETQYF	TGTGCCAGCAGCCTTCGAAGTGGGAGAACGGGAGAGACCCAGTACTTC
TRBV12-3/TRBV12-4	TRBJ2-7	NA	TRBD1	CASSSILGRGSYEQYF	TGTGCCAGCAGTTCCATCTTGGGCAGGGGGTCCTACGAGCAGTACTTC
TRBV5-5	TRBJ2-5	NA	TRBD1	CASSLSGQAREETQYF	TGTGCCAGCAGCTTGTCTGGACAGGCCCGCGAGGAGACCCAGTACTTC
TRBV6-5	TRBJ1-5	NA	NA	CASSYSGGYQPQHF	TGTGCCAGCAGTTACTCGGGGGGCTATCAGCCCCAGCATTTT
TRBV5-1	TRBJ2-7	few	NA	CASSSGAGEQYF	TGCGCCAGCAGTTCCGGGGCGGGCGAGCAGTACTTC
TRBV5-1	TRBJ2-3	once	NA	CASSFGLVGGPSTDTQYF	TGCGCCAGCAGCTTCGGGCTAGTGGGAGGCCCCAGCACAGATACGCAGTATTTT
TRBV9	TRBJ2-6	NA	NA	CASSVEPRSGANVLTF	TGTGCCAGCAGCGTAGAACCCAGGTCCGGGGCCAACGTCCTGACTTTC
TRBV5-1	TRBJ1-1	NA	NA	CASFEGDLGTEAFF	TGCGCCAGCTTTGAAGGGGATTTGGGAACTGAAGCTTTCTTT
TRBV7-7	TRBJ2-1	once	NA	CASSLNPAGTNEQFF	TGTGCTAGCAGCTTAAATCCCGCTGGGACGAATGAGCAGTTCTTC